This T cell receptor beta chain emerged from a study of T cell repertoires in cytomegalovirus infection. Overall study: Newly reported HLA-C-restricted and thoroughly characterized HLA-B-restricted CMV epitopes were employed. A matching HLA type, together with CMV infection, was signaled by public TCR beta signatures. Notes on the study in general: Individuals carrying CMV plus the relevant HLA were identified by cumulative frequency of public TCR beta families. Ex vivo, HLA-C-restricted CMV-specific TCR beta clonotypes prevailed over the rest of the response.

V gave up 1 base and J gave up 18 bases, with 13 bases separating them. This CDR3 contains 12 residues. Germline V lookup: CDR1 LGHNA, CDR2 YNFKEQ. This clonotype was seen a few times. Its specificity is not known. TCRdb re-called the reads through MiXCR, storing one row per CDR3 protein. The sample holds roughly 990,000 distinct CDR3 sequences; 31% are singletons and the top ten take roughly 13%. Sequenced material: cultured CD8+ T cells from PBMCs, taken from culture after CMV antigen stimulation. The receptor comes from a human donor in good health (CMV status not recorded). Some clones in this sample may be carry-over from other donors' samples. The chain is built from TRBV4-2 and TRBJ1-6; TRBD1 is a possible D gene (5 bases). The CDR3 here is CASSQVGRRAHF. The CDR3 DNA reads TGTGCCAGCAGCCAAGTGGGACGGCGGGCCCACTTT.